Below, 16 T cell receptor beta chains from the same sample are listed, as sequenced in a study of CD8 T cells in ankylosing spondylitis. Each CDR3 protein gets one entry after TCRdb re-called the 5' RACE reads with MiXCR. Counted here are some 270,000 distinct CDR3 sequences, roughly 18% occurring once; the ten biggest clones make up less than 35%. The sequencing input was blood, either unsorted or a sorted T cell fraction (not recorded which). The receptors shown here come from a male donor with ankylosing spondylitis or in good health (not recorded which).

This chain uses TRBV18 with TRBJ2-1; D may be TRBD1 or TRBD2 (5 bases each). The CDR3 extends over 14 amino acids. Germline V gene lookup returns CDR1 KGHSH and CDR2 LQKENI. The V end was cut by 2 bases, the J end by 15 bases, with 20 bases between. CDR3 DNA sequence: TGTGCCAGCTCACCAGAGGGACCCAACCACGGTGGGTTCTTC. It translates to CASSPEGPNHGGFF.

The V call is TRBV27, the J call TRBJ2-3; 10 nucleotides align to TRBD2. V shed 1 base and J 6 bases; nucleotides not matched to a gene: 10. The CDR3 contains 17 residues. CDR1 and CDR2 from the germline V gene are MNHEY and SMNVEV (reference sequence). The CDR3 protein is CASSLLQAGGPRDTQYF. DNA for the CDR3: TGTGCCAGCAGTTTATTACAAGCGGGAGGGCCTAGGGATACGCAGTATTTT.

The rearrangement joins TRBV7-8 to TRBJ1-5; D possibly corresponds to TRBD1 (5 bases). The CDR3 has 14 residues. V was clipped by 2 bases and J by 7 bases, with 12 bases between them. Germline V CDR1 and CDR2: SGHVS, FQNEAQ. CDR3 DNA: TGTGCCAGCAGCTTATGGGGGAGTGGACAGCCCCAGCATTTT. This codes for CASSLWGSGQPQHF.

This clonotype was recorded many times. CDR3 protein: CASSSLAGLSYNEQFF. CDR3 sequence (DNA): TGTGCCAGCAGTTCACTAGCGGGGTTATCCTACAATGAGCAGTTCTTC. The chain has TRBV6-5 and TRBJ2-1, with 10 bases aligning to TRBD2. Trimming at V came to 4 bases and at J to 1 base, leaving 4 bases not matched to a gene. From germline, CDR1 is MNHEY and CDR2 SVGAGI. This CDR3 has 16 amino acids.

A few counts support this clonotype. The chain has TRBV5-6 and TRBJ1-3; TRBD1 matches at 10 bases. This CDR3 is built from 14 residues. CDR1 SGHDT and CDR2 YYEEEE come from the germline V gene. V trimming: 3 bases; J trimming: 6 bases; junction bases outside the gene matches: 3. Here the CDR3 reads CASSWGTGANTIYF. CDR3 nucleotides: TGTGCCAGCAGCTGGGGGACAGGGGCAAACACCATATATTTT.

The chain combines TRBV27 with TRBJ2-3; possible D gene TRBD1, 5 bases. The CDR3 has 13 residues. CDR1 and CDR2 (germline): MNHEY, SMNVEV (reference sequence). The germline V and J ends were trimmed by 7 bases and 5 bases, with 13 bases remaining between them. CDR3 region: CASTQGVGDTQYF. The CDR3 nucleotides read TGTGCCAGCACCCAGGGTGTTGGAGATACGCAGTATTTT.

This chain links TRBV6-5 with TRBJ2-7; TRBD2 matches at 7 bases. The germline V gene has CDR1 MNHEY and CDR2 SVGAGI. This CDR3 has 17 amino acids. The J segment lost 0 bases and the V segment lost 0 bases, leaving 8 bases of the junction unmatched. The CDR3 reads CASSYSSTSAYSYEQYF. The CDR3 coding sequence is TGTGCCAGCAGTTACTCGTCTACTAGCGCCTACTCCTACGAGCAGTACTTC.

The chain couples TRBV7-2 to TRBJ2-3; 10 bases map to TRBD2. The CDR3 covers 17 residues. Per the germline V gene, CDR1 is SGHTA and CDR2 is FQGNSA. Germline trimming cut 4 bases from V and 6 bases from J; bases unmatched to any gene: 13. CDR3 bases: TGTGCCAGCAGCTCCGGACTAGCGGTTTTTCAGGGGGATACGCAGTATTTT. It yields the protein CASSSGLAVFQGDTQYF.

The chain combines TRBV4-3 with TRBJ2-2; D gene unclear. The CDR3 extends over 9 amino acids. CDR1 is LGHNA and CDR2 is YSLEER in the germline V gene. V was trimmed by 4 bases and J by 10 bases, leaving 1 base between them. This chain's CDR3 is CASSPELFF. CDR3 nucleotide sequence: TGCGCCAGCAGCCCGGAGCTGTTTTTT.

The chain joins TRBV14 to TRBJ2-7; perhaps TRBD2 as D (5 bases). The length of the CDR3 is 15 residues. CDR1 SGHDN and CDR2 FVKESK come from the germline V gene. Deletions cut 0 bases from V and 2 bases from J, with 11 bases between. DNA for the CDR3: TGTGCCAGCAGCCAAGATGGGAGTACTACCTACGAGCAGTACTTC. This codes for CASSQDGSTTYEQYF.

This clonotype was seen more than once but under ten times. The rearrangement links TRBV20-1 to TRBJ1-1; 11 bases are a match to TRBD1. After removal of 5 bases from V and 1 base from J, the junction contained 15 bases not matched to a gene. The CDR3 is made up of 18 amino acids. Germline-derived CDR1 and CDR2 are DFQATT and SNEGSKA (reference sequence). CDR3 loop: CSAAMRDRGIWSNTEAFF. The DNA of the CDR3 is TGCAGTGCTGCTATGAGGGACAGGGGGATATGGTCGAACACTGAAGCTTTCTTT.

V usage is TRBV6-5 and J usage is TRBJ2-3; TRBD2 is a possible D gene (6 bases). The V and J ends lost 4 bases and 1 base respectively, with 21 bases between them. Germline V gene sequence: CDR1 MNHEY, CDR2 SVGAGI. The CDR3 runs to 18 residues. The CDR3 here is CASSSIPPEGWGTDTQYF. The CDR3, as DNA: TGTGCCAGCAGTTCGATCCCCCCGGAGGGGTGGGGCACAGATACGCAGTATTTT.

This clonotype was detected a few times. The rearrangement joins TRBV12-3 or TRBV12-4 to TRBJ2-1, with TRBD2 matching over 7 bases. V lost 5 bases, J lost 2 bases, and 9 bases stayed unmatched. The CDR3 runs to 16 residues. In nucleotides, the CDR3 is TGTGCCAGCAGTGTCAGCGCGGGGACTACCTACAATGAGCAGTTCTTC. This gives the protein CASSVSAGTTYNEQFF.

This chain connects TRBV12-3 or TRBV12-4 to TRBJ2-5, with D maybe TRBD2 (6 bases). The CDR3 length is 17 residues. V lost 6 bases to trimming and J lost 5 bases, with 25 bases between them. CDR3 region: CASSRPGEEGVKETQYF. The CDR3, as DNA: TGTGCCAGCAGCCGACCGGGGGAGGAGGGAGTAAAGGAGACCCAGTACTTC.

A remark on this clonotype: The CDR3 does not end in the conserved phenylalanine or tryptophan, so this is likely a read error. The chain joins TRBV7-2 to TRBJ2-4; possible D gene TRBD1, 5 bases. CDR3 length equals 14 residues. Trimming shortened V by 2 bases and J by 5 bases, and 10 bases separated the two germline ends. Germline V gene lookup returns CDR1 SGHTA and CDR2 FQGNSA. This chain's CDR3 is CASSLMGLENIQYI. In DNA form, the CDR3 reads TGTGCCAGCAGCTTAATGGGGCTAGAAAACATTCAGTACATC.

This chain uses TRBV15 with TRBJ2-7; perhaps TRBD2 as D (5 bases). The CDR3 extends over 13 amino acids. V lost 2 bases, J lost 6 bases, and 11 bases lay in between. From germline, CDR1 is LNHNV and CDR2 YYDKDF (reference sequence). Here the CDR3 reads CATSRKDFLEQYF. In DNA form, the CDR3 reads TGTGCCACCAGCAGAAAGGACTTCCTCGAGCAGTACTTC.